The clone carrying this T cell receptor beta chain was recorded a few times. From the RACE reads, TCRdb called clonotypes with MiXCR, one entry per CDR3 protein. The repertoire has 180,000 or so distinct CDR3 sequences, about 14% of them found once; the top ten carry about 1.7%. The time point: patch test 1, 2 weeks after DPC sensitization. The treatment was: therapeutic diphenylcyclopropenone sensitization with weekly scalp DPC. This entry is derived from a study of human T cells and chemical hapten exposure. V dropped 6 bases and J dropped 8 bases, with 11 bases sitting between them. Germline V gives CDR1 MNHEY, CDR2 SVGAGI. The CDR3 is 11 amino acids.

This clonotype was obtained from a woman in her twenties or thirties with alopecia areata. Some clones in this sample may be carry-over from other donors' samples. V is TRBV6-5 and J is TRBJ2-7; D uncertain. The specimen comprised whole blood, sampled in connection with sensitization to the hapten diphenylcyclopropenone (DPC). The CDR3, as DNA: TGTGCCAGCAGCCGCGGACCGAAGCAGTACTTC. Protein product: CASSRGPKQYF.